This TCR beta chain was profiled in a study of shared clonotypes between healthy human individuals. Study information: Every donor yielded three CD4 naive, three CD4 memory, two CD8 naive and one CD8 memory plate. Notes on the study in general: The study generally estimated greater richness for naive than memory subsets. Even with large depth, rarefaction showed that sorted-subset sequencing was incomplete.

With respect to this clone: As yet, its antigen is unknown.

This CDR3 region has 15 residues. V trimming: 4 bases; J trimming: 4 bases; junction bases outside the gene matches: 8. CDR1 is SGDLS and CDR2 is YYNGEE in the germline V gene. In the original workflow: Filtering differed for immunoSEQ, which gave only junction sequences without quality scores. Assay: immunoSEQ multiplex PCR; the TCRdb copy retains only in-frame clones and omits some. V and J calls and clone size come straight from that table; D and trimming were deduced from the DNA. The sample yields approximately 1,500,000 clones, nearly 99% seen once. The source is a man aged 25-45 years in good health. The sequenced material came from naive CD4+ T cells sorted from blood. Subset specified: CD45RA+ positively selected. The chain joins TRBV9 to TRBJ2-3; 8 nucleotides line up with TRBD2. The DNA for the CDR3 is TGTGCCAGCAGCCTCGGGAGGGCCGGCGCAGATACGCAGTATTTT. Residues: CASSLGRAGADTQYF.